The next 25 T cell receptor beta chains were all read from a single sample in a study of beta chain features in type 1 diabetes. General observations from the study: When Type 1 diabetes patients were examined, their TCRB CDR3s proved moderately but significantly shorter in all four CD4+ subsets.

Of the isolated RNA, all was reverse transcribed, and so the sequenced material was expressed TCRB transcripts. Sequencing was performed with immunoSEQ multiplex PCR; in TCRdb, only in-frame clones are kept and a portion is missing. The data contain tens of thousands of clones, around three fifths of them singletons. These receptors' targets are unknown. Sequenced sample: stem cell memory CD4+ T cells from blood. These receptors came from a young man with type 1 diabetes.

This clone has a handful of counts. The chain joins TRBV11-2 to TRBJ2-3; 10 bases agree with TRBD1. V lost 3 bases to trimming and J lost 4 bases; unmatched junction nucleotides: 7. This CDR3 spans 16 amino acids. The V gene's germline CDR1 is SGHAT and CDR2 FQNNGV. The CDR3 region has the DNA TGTGCCAGCAGCTTCCCGACAGGGGGCTTCCCAGATACGCAGTATTTT. Translation: CASSFPTGGFPDTQYF. Variable domain in full (rest from reference TRBV11-2 and TRBJ2-3): EAGVAQSPRYKIIEKRQSVAFWCNPISGHATLYWYQQILGQGPKLLIQFQNNGVVDDSQLPKDRFSAERLKGVDSTLKIQPAKLEDSAVYLCASSFPTGGFPDTQYFGPGTRLTVL.

The gene calls are TRBV5-1 and TRBJ2-1; 16 nucleotides align to TRBD2. Germline CDR1 reads SGHRS; CDR2 reads YFSETQ. This CDR3 is built from 19 residues. The V gene end was trimmed by 4 bases and the J gene end by 0 bases; junction bases not matched to a gene: 7. This CDR3 is CASSTPGLAGGSSYNEQFF. In nucleotides, the CDR3 is TGCGCCAGCAGCACTCCGGGACTAGCGGGAGGGTCCTCCTACAATGAGCAGTTCTTC.

This rearrangement joins TRBV7-2 to TRBJ2-7; 11 nucleotides agree with TRBD2. V was pared by 0 bases and J by 6 bases, with 7 bases of the junction left unmatched. Per the germline V gene, CDR1 is SGHTA and CDR2 is FQGNSA. CDR3 length: 16 amino acids. CDR3 protein: CASSLALAGGPGEQYF. The CDR3 DNA reads TGTGCCAGCAGCTTAGCCTTAGCGGGGGGGCCGGGCGAGCAGTACTTC.

The chain combines TRBV7-2 with TRBJ2-4, with D perhaps matching TRBD1 (5 bases). Germline V gene sequence: CDR1 SGHTA, CDR2 FQGNSA. This CDR3 has 18 residues. Trimming cost V 0 bases and J 3 bases, with 18 bases left between them. CDR3 sequence reads: CASSLAGGSRVGKNIQYF. In DNA, the CDR3 is TGTGCCAGCAGCTTAGCAGGCGGTAGCAGGGTTGGCAAAAACATTCAGTACTTC.

The chain couples TRBV30 to TRBJ1-1, with a possible D match to TRBD1 (5 bases). Per the germline V gene, CDR1 is GTSNPN and CDR2 is SVGIG (reference sequence). V was shortened by 2 bases and J by 4 bases, with 14 bases between the two germline ends. This CDR3 region has 14 residues. CDR3: CAWSLGGYSTEAFF. The CDR3 DNA is TGTGCCTGGAGTCTTGGGGGGTATAGCACTGAAGCTTTCTTT.

The V call is TRBV28, the J call TRBJ1-2; 9 bases are a match to TRBD1. The V segment lost 3 bases and the J segment 4 bases; nucleotides outside the gene matches: 9. The CDR3 runs 16 residues. CDR1 MDHEN and CDR2 SYDVKM come from the germline V gene. CDR3 DNA: TGTGCCAGCAGTTTTACCGTTGGACAGGGGCGCTATGGCTACACCTTC. It codes for CASSFTVGQGRYGYTF.

J is TRBJ2-1 and V is TRBV19, with D tentatively TRBD1 (5 bases). CDR1 and CDR2 (germline): LNHDA, SQIVND (reference sequence). The CDR3 is 11 amino acids. V was cut by 4 bases and J by 8 bases, with 6 bases left in between. In DNA form, the CDR3 reads TGTGCCAGTAGTAGGGGCGATGAGCAGTTCTTC. It translates to CASSRGDEQFF.

V gene TRBV7-2 combines with J gene TRBJ1-4; possible D gene TRBD1, 5 bases. The CDR3 runs to 14 residues. From germline, CDR1 is SGHTA and CDR2 FQGNSA. The V end lost 3 bases, the J end lost 11 bases, and 16 bases lay between the germline ends. The CDR3 here is CASSLGEGLGKLFF. CDR3 bases: TGTGCCAGCAGCTTGGGGGAGGGTCTGGGGAAACTGTTTTTT.

This clone occurred a few times. The rearrangement links TRBV7-8 to TRBJ2-7, with TRBD1 matching over 7 bases. The V segment lost 5 bases and the J segment 4 bases; nucleotides outside the gene matches: 8. This CDR3 comprises 14 residues. Germline CDR1 and CDR2: SGHVS and FQNEAQ. The CDR3 nucleotides are TGTGCCAGCAGCCTTAGACAGGGTTTTTACGAGCAGTACTTC. This translates into CASSLRQGFYEQYF.

This rearrangement joins TRBV5-1 to TRBJ2-5, with D possibly being TRBD1 (5 bases). This CDR3 contains 13 residues. The germline gives CDR1 SGHRS, CDR2 YFSETQ. V was pared by 2 bases and J by 11 bases, with 16 bases between. CDR3 loop: CASSFTGSYDQYF. CDR3 sequence (DNA): TGCGCCAGCAGCTTTACAGGATCCTACGATCAGTACTTC.

The rearrangement links TRBV15 to TRBJ1-3, with D hard to call. Per germline, CDR1 LNHNV and CDR2 YYDKDF (reference sequence). V was trimmed by 3 bases and J by 1 base, leaving 7 bases between them. The length of the CDR3 is 14 residues. CDR3 region: CATSSSGSGNTIYF. CDR3 nucleotide sequence: TGTGCCACCAGCAGTTCGGGGTCTGGAAACACCATATATTTT.

V and J are TRBV7-2 and TRBJ1-5; D is uncertain. V was trimmed by 1 base and J by 5 bases, leaving 6 bases between them. This CDR3 has 13 amino acids. Germline CDR1 is SGHTA and CDR2 is FQGNSA. The CDR3 nucleotides are TGTGCCAGCAGCTTAGTACCGGATCAGCCCCAGCATTTT. Amino acid sequence: CASSLVPDQPQHF.

This chain connects TRBV28 to TRBJ1-1; D is perhaps TRBD1 (5 bases). Germline CDR1 MDHEN, CDR2 SYDVKM. V shed 7 bases and J shed 10 bases, with 19 bases lying between them. The CDR3 is 13 residues long. The CDR3 here is CASTATGGRGAFF. CDR3 DNA: TGTGCCAGCACCGCCACAGGCGGAAGGGGAGCTTTCTTT.

This clone was detected only a few times. The chain carries TRBV7-2 and TRBJ2-3; a possible D gene is TRBD1 (5 bases). The CDR3 length is 15 residues. Germline loops: CDR1 SGHTA, CDR2 FQGNSA. The V end lost 6 bases, the J end lost 2 bases, and 15 bases lay between the germline ends. CDR3 residues: CASRNRNGATDTQYF. The DNA of the CDR3 is TGTGCCAGCAGGAACAGGAATGGGGCCACAGATACGCAGTATTTT.

In its sample, this clone was seen a few times. V gene TRBV2 combines with J gene TRBJ1-5; no reliable D call. The V gene lost 5 bases and the J gene lost 5 bases, with 13 bases spanning the gap. The germline gives CDR1 SNHLY, CDR2 FYNNEI. There are 14 residues in the CDR3. The CDR3 protein is CASSSAELHQPQHF. The CDR3 nucleotides read TGTGCCAGCAGTTCGGCGGAACTACATCAGCCCCAGCATTTT.

The gene calls are TRBV28 and TRBJ2-7, with D possibly TRBD2 on 7 matching bases. V lost 8 bases and J lost 4, with 15 bases in between. The CDR3 is made up of 13 amino acids. The V gene's germline CDR1 is MDHEN and CDR2 SYDVKM. CDR3 region: CASFRGGGYEQYF. The CDR3 DNA follows: TGTGCCAGCTTTAGGGGGGGAGGTTACGAGCAGTACTTC. Full variable domain (missing parts from reference TRBV28 and TRBJ2-7): DVKVTQSSRYLVKRTGEKVFLECVQDMDHENMFWYRQDPGLGLRLIYFSYDVKMKEKGDIPEGYSVSREKKERFSLILESASTNQTSMYLCASFRGGGYEQYFGPGTRLTVT.

The chain uses TRBV5-1 and TRBJ2-5; 7 bases match TRBD2. The CDR3 is made up of 14 amino acids. V lost 3 bases to trimming and J lost 2 bases; unmatched junction nucleotides: 4. Germline CDR1 reads SGHRS; CDR2 reads YFSETQ. The CDR3 DNA reads as TGCGCCAGCAGCTCCAGCGGGGCTCAAGAGACCCAGTACTTC. It encodes CASSSSGAQETQYF.

The gene calls are TRBV2 and TRBJ1-2; TRBD1 agrees at 8 bases. V was pared by 1 base and J by 5 bases, with 3 bases of the junction left unmatched. CDR3 size: 14 residues. In germline, CDR1 is SNHLY, CDR2 FYNNEI. The CDR3 region has the DNA TGTGCCAGCAGTGAAGGGACAGGGATATATGGCTACACCTTC. This encodes CASSEGTGIYGYTF. The variable domain in full, completed from reference TRBV2 and TRBJ1-2, reads EPEVTQTPSHQVTQMGQEVILRCVPISNHLYFYWYRQILGQKVEFLVSFYNNEISEKSEIFDDQFSVERPDGSNFTLKIRSTKLEDSAMYFCASSEGTGIYGYTFGSGTRLTVV.

This clone was counted between two and nine times. The chain joins TRBV2 to TRBJ2-1, with 10 bases matching TRBD1. The CDR3 runs 14 residues. Germline V lookup: CDR1 SNHLY, CDR2 FYNNEI. J gave up 3 bases and V 4 bases, and 0 bases lay outside the gene matches. CDR3 nucleotides: TGTGCCAGCAGTGGGACAGGGGGCTACAATGAGCAGTTCTTC. Protein sequence: CASSGTGGYNEQFF. Combining the CDR3 with reference TRBV2 and TRBJ2-1 gives the whole variable domain EPEVTQTPSHQVTQMGQEVILRCVPISNHLYFYWYRQILGQKVEFLVSFYNNEISEKSEIFDDQFSVERPDGSNFTLKIRSTKLEDSAMYFCASSGTGGYNEQFFGPGTRLTVL.

The DNA for the CDR3 is TGTGCCAGCACCTTTAATGAAAAACTGTTTTTT. It is translated as CASTFNEKLFF. The J gene is TRBJ1-4, the V gene TRBV6-6; D unresolved. V lost 7 bases, J lost 4 bases, and 4 bases lay in between. CDR3 size: 11 residues. CDR1 and CDR2 (germline): MNHNY, SVGAGI (reference sequence).

This chain uses TRBV6-6 with TRBJ1-6; D unresolved. This CDR3 contains 14 residues. Trimming left V 2 bases short and J 6 bases short, with 8 bases between. CDR1 and CDR2 (germline): MNHNY, SVGAGI (reference sequence). The CDR3 region is CASSYEFFNSPLHF. The CDR3 coding sequence is TGTGCCAGCAGTTACGAGTTTTTTAATTCACCCCTCCACTTT.

The gene calls are TRBV10-3 and TRBJ2-3, with 7 bases fitting TRBD1. After removal of 7 bases from V and 6 bases from J, the junction contained 7 bases not matched to a gene. The CDR3 consists of 13 residues. The germline V gene encodes CDR1 ENHRY and CDR2 SYGVKD. Here the CDR3 reads CAIMGQNEDTQYF. CDR3 coding DNA: TGTGCCATCATGGGACAGAACGAGGATACGCAGTATTTT.

In nucleotides, the CDR3 is TGCGCCAGCAGCTTGGCCTACGGGGTGCGGTACGAGCAGTACTTC. Translating it yields CASSLAYGVRYEQYF. The gene calls are TRBV5-1 and TRBJ2-7; a possible D gene is TRBD2 (5 bases). The CDR3 is 15 amino acids. Between the trimmed V and J ends, which lost 0 bases and 4 bases, there was a span of 14 bases. CDR1 SGHRS and CDR2 YFSETQ come from the germline V gene.

Only a few counts were recorded for this clone. The chain carries TRBV7-8 and TRBJ2-3, with D maybe TRBD2 (7 bases). The CDR3 runs 13 residues. Trimming pared 4 bases from V and 9 bases from J, leaving 14 bases between. Germline CDR1 SGHVS, CDR2 FQNEAQ. CDR3 region: CASSSGVGRTQYF. DNA for the CDR3: TGTGCCAGCAGCTCAGGGGTCGGGAGGACGCAGTATTTT.

This chain joins TRBV18 and TRBJ1-5, with TRBD1 matching over 10 bases. V shed 6 bases and J 3 bases; nucleotides not matched to a gene: 8. Germline CDR1 KGHSH, CDR2 LQKENI. This CDR3 region has 16 residues. The CDR3 protein is CASSFGQGGLNQPQHF. The CDR3 DNA is TGTGCCAGCTCTTTCGGACAGGGGGGCCTCAATCAGCCCCAGCATTTT.